Listed here are 11 T cell receptor beta chains from one sample, sequenced in a study of shared clonotypes between healthy human individuals. Data came from immunoSEQ multiplex PCR; TCRdb stores just in-frame clones and leaves some out. Here the sample spans more than 2 million clones, approximately 94% being singletons. Terminally differentiated effector memory CD45RA+ cells were left out of the naive CD8 fraction, which was CD45RO-negative and positively selected for CCR7. Sequencing was performed on naive CD8+ T cells sorted from blood. The origin of the receptors is a man aged 18-30 years in good health.

This clone was seen only once. The chain combines TRBV5-6 with TRBJ2-6; TRBD2 is a possible D gene (6 bases). V lost 6 bases to trimming and J lost 6 bases, with 19 bases between them. The CDR3 length is 16 residues. In germline, CDR1 is SGHDT, CDR2 YYEEEE. The CDR3 nucleotides are TGTGCCAGCACTCTGCCAGGGAGGAGTGAGGCCAACGTCCTGACTTTC. Residues: CASTLPGRSEANVLTF.

The genes are TRBV2 and TRBJ2-3; D may be TRBD2 (6 bases). The V and J ends lost 0 bases and 2 bases respectively, with 9 bases between them. The CDR3 spans 15 residues. Germline-derived CDR1 and CDR2 are SNHLY and FYNNEI. The CDR3 spells CASSEAEGFTDTQYF. The CDR3 DNA reads TGTGCCAGCAGTGAAGCGGAGGGGTTCACAGATACGCAGTATTTT.

This chain joins TRBV5-4 and TRBJ2-1, with TRBD2 matching over 11 bases. Unmatched junction bases numbered 3, after V lost 4 bases and J lost 3 bases. This CDR3 is built from 15 residues. Germline CDR1 SGHNT, CDR2 YYREEE (reference sequence). The CDR3 region is CASSAGTSGYNEQFF. The CDR3 region has the DNA TGTGCCAGCAGCGCCGGGACTAGCGGCTACAATGAGCAGTTCTTC.

This clone was seen a single time. Within the sample, other DNA sequences also encode this same CDR3. The rearrangement uses TRBV11-2 and TRBJ2-1; D is undetermined. The ends were cut back, 2 bases at V and 6 bases at J, with 2 bases in the middle. Germline values: CDR1 SGHAT, CDR2 FQNNGV. The CDR3 has 11 amino acids. The CDR3 nucleotides are TGTGCCAGCAGCTTACCCAATGAGCAGTTCTTC. Protein product: CASSLPNEQFF. Variable domain in full (rest from reference TRBV11-2 and TRBJ2-1): EAGVAQSPRYKIIEKRQSVAFWCNPISGHATLYWYQQILGQGPKLLIQFQNNGVVDDSQLPKDRFSAERLKGVDSTLKIQPAKLEDSAVYLCASSLPNEQFFGPGTRLTVL.

This chain joins TRBV7-3 and TRBJ2-1; 7 nucleotides line up with TRBD2. Trimming took 4 bases from V and 7 from J; bases not matched to a gene: 4. The CDR3 extends over 13 amino acids. In germline, CDR1 is SGHTA, CDR2 FQGTGA. The CDR3 protein is CASSSLGGNEQFF. The CDR3 DNA sequence: TGTGCCAGCAGCTCGCTCGGGGGGAATGAGCAGTTCTTC.

The rearrangement joins TRBV27 to TRBJ2-1; unclear D gene. CDR1 MNHEY and CDR2 SMNVEV come from the germline V gene (reference sequence). The V and J ends lost 5 bases and 0 bases respectively, with 5 bases between them. This CDR3 region has 13 residues. CDR3 amino acids: CASSRNSYNEQFF. The CDR3 region has the DNA TGTGCCAGCAGTCGGAACTCCTACAATGAGCAGTTCTTC.

The gene calls are TRBV28 and TRBJ1-1, with D unresolved. V dropped 3 bases and J dropped 6 bases, with 8 bases sitting between them. The CDR3 totals 12 residues. Germline loops: CDR1 MDHEN, CDR2 SYDVKM. For the CDR3, the DNA is TGTGCCAGCAGTTTCGTTGAAGCTGAAGCTTTCTTT. This sequence encodes CASSFVEAEAFF.

V usage is TRBV6-1 and J usage is TRBJ2-1; 7 bases are a match to TRBD1. This CDR3 region has 17 residues. The V gene end was trimmed by 1 base and the J gene end by 7 bases; junction bases not matched to a gene: 13. The germline gives CDR1 MNHNS, CDR2 SASEGT. CDR3 nucleotides: TGTGCCAGCAGTGAAGATAGTTTGGACAGGAGATTTAATGAGCAGTTCTTC. Protein sequence: CASSEDSLDRRFNEQFF.

The rearrangement uses TRBV2 and TRBJ2-7; 9 nucleotides match TRBD1. The germline CDR1 and CDR2 sequences are SNHLY and FYNNEI. The CDR3 has 15 amino acids. J was trimmed by 3 bases and V by 6 bases; bases with no gene match: 9. This CDR3 is CASRTDPGQGYEQYF. CDR3 bases: TGTGCCAGCAGAACCGATCCGGGACAGGGCTACGAGCAGTACTTC.

With regard to this clone: The sample carries other DNA sequences with the same CDR3. This sequence joins TRBV30 and TRBJ2-1, with D perhaps TRBD2 (6 bases). CDR1 is GTSNPN and CDR2 is SVGIG in the germline V gene (reference sequence). The CDR3 has 12 amino acids. The CDR3 reads CALGTDDNEQFF. In DNA, the CDR3 is TGTGCTCTCGGGACTGATGACAATGAGCAGTTCTTC.

The rearrangement uses TRBV29-1 and TRBJ2-2; D possibly corresponds to TRBD2 (7 bases). Per germline, CDR1 SQVTM and CDR2 ANQGSEA. V was shortened by 3 bases and J by 8 bases, with 19 bases between the two germline ends. The CDR3 is 15 amino acids. The CDR3 DNA follows: TGCAGCGTTGAGGCCCAGGGGAGCGGGATAGGGGAGCTGTTTTTT. It specifies CSVEAQGSGIGELFF.